This T cell receptor beta chain came from a study of vaccination effects on CD4 cells after COVID-19. Overall study: Ahead of sequencing, the ViraFEST assay grew antigen-specific CD4+ T cells using viral peptide pools.

Clones were sequenced by immunoSEQ multiplex PCR, and TCRdb holds only the in-frame ones, with some missing. The data show 47,000 or so clones, approximately 70% seen once. Subsequent to 10 days of culture, CD4+ T cells were isolated. Each participant received a vaccine that was either BNT162b2 or mRNA-1273, given as two doses. This CDR3 is built from 13 residues. The V gene lost 8 bases and the J gene lost 0 bases, with 10 bases spanning the gap. With respect to this clone: The antigen is undetermined.

Sequences were derived from CD4+ T cells from PBMCs cultured without peptide, sampled after COVID-19 vaccination. The clonotype originates from a human donor who received a COVID-19 vaccine. The chain is built from TRBV12-3 or TRBV12-4 and TRBJ1-1; tentatively, D is TRBD1 (6 bases). The CDR3 reads CASLDRLNTEAFF. The CDR3 region has the DNA TGTGCCAGCCTGGACAGATTGAACACTGAAGCTTTCTTT.